This is a list of T cell receptor beta chains from one sample in a study of blood T cell repertoires in COVID-19. Repertoires were generated with immunoSEQ multiplex PCR, while TCRdb's copy carries only in-frame clones and drops some. The sample lists 200,000 to 250,000 clones; about 79% were seen once. Input material: PBMCs or T cells enriched from blood (not recorded which). Receptors were obtained from a woman aged 60-75 years who had recovered from COVID-19. Each CDR3 is given with its conserved first and last residue. Each record gives: V gene, J gene, clone size, D gene, CDR3 DNA, CDR3 protein. A D gene is named only where the DNA matches it firmly. Some rows have no size entry. The others give once, few or many, or a class for an expanded clone.

v_gene: TRBV9
j_gene: TRBJ1-1
abundance: -
d_gene: TRBD1
CDR3nt: TGTGCCAGCAGCGTAGGGACAGGAGTAGGTTCAGCTTTCTTT
CDR3aa: CASSVGTGVGSAFF

v_gene: TRBV9
j_gene: TRBJ1-3
abundance: -
d_gene: -
CDR3nt: TGTGCCAGCAGCGCCGACTGGACATCAGGACGGGAGGGTGGAAACACCATATATTTT
CDR3aa: CASSADWTSGREGGNTIYF

v_gene: TRBV6-1
j_gene: TRBJ1-2
abundance: -
d_gene: TRBD1
CDR3nt: TGTGCCAGCAGTCAAGCTCACAGGGGCGCGGACTATGGCTACACCTTC
CDR3aa: CASSQAHRGADYGYTF

v_gene: TRBV7-2
j_gene: TRBJ2-5
abundance: -
d_gene: TRBD1
CDR3nt: TGTGCCAGCAGCGAAAACAGGGGGCGCATAGAGACCCAGTACTTC
CDR3aa: CASSENRGRIETQYF

v_gene: TRBV6-5
j_gene: TRBJ1-6
abundance: -
d_gene: -
CDR3nt: TGTGCCAGCAGTTTCAGGGCGCGCTCCTATAATTCACCCCTCCACTTT
CDR3aa: CASSFRARSYNSPLHF

v_gene: TRBV5-6
j_gene: TRBJ1-1
abundance: -
d_gene: TRBD1
CDR3nt: TGTGCCAGCAGCCTAGGACAGGGGTTGACTGAAGCTTTCTTT
CDR3aa: CASSLGQGLTEAFF

v_gene: TRBV27
j_gene: TRBJ2-1
abundance: -
d_gene: TRBD2
CDR3nt: TGTGCCAGCAGGATGGGGGGGAGCTCCTACAATGAGCAGTTCTTC
CDR3aa: CASRMGGSSYNEQFF

v_gene: TRBV3-1/TRBV3-2
j_gene: TRBJ2-2
abundance: -
d_gene: -
CDR3nt: TGTGCCAGCAGCCATTTAGCAGGAAACACCGGGGAGTTGTTTTTT
CDR3aa: CASSHLAGNTGELFF

v_gene: TRBV28
j_gene: TRBJ2-1
abundance: once
d_gene: TRBD1
CDR3nt: TGTGCCAGCAGTTCCCAGGACAGGATTTACAATGAGCAGTTCTTC
CDR3aa: CASSSQDRIYNEQFF

v_gene: TRBV6-2/TRBV6-3
j_gene: TRBJ1-1
abundance: -
d_gene: -
CDR3nt: TGTGCCAGCAGTACCTCGATCGACAGTGGGACTGAAGCTTTCTTT
CDR3aa: CASSTSIDSGTEAFF

v_gene: TRBV6-2/TRBV6-3
j_gene: TRBJ1-5
abundance: few
d_gene: TRBD1
CDR3nt: TGTGCCAGCAGTTACAATCTTTCTACAGGGGGCAATCAGCCCCAGCATTTT
CDR3aa: CASSYNLSTGGNQPQHF

v_gene: TRBV7-6
j_gene: TRBJ1-1
abundance: -
d_gene: -
CDR3nt: TGTGCCAGCAGCTTGACTCGATCAGAGGACACTGAAGCTTTCTTT
CDR3aa: CASSLTRSEDTEAFF

v_gene: TRBV12-5
j_gene: TRBJ2-7
abundance: -
d_gene: -
CDR3nt: TGTGCTAGTGGGTTAGGGGCAGCCTACGAGCAGTACTTC
CDR3aa: CASGLGAAYEQYF